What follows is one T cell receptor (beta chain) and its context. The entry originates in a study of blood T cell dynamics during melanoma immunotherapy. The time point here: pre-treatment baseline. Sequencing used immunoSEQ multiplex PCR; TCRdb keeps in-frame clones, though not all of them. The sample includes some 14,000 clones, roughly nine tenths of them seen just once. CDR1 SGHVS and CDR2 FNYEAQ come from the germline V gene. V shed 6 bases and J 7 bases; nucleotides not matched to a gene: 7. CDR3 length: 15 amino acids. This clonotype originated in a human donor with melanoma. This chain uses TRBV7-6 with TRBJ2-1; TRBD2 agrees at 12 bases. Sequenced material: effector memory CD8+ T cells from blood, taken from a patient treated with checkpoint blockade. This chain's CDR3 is CASSPTSGSGNEQFF. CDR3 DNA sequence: TGTGCCAGCAGTCCGACTAGCGGGAGTGGGAATGAGCAGTTCTTC.